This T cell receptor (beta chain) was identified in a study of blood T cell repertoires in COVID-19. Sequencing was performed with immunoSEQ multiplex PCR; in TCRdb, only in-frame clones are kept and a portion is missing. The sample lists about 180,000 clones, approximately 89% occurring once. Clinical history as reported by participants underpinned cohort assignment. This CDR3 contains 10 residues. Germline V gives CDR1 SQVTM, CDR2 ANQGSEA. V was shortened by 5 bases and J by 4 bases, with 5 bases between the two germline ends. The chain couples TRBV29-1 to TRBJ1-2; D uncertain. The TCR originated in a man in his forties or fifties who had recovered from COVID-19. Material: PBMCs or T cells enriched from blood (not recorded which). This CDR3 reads CSVSVYGYTF. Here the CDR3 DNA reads TGCAGCGTTTCTGTCTATGGCTACACCTTC.